These T cell receptor beta chains were read from a single sample in a study of cytomegalovirus exposure and HLA in healthy donors. The method was immunoSEQ multiplex PCR; TCRdb's version includes in-frame clones alone and lacks a portion of them. The sample lists 90,000 to 140,000 clones, around 72% occurring once. The sequencing sample was made of PBMCs. Every receptor here comes from a male donor in good health and CMV-seronegative. Each CDR3 is given with its conserved first and last residue.

v_gene	j_gene	CDR3aa
TRBV6-5	TRBJ2-3	CASRPLSGRDYTQYF
TRBV5-1	TRBJ2-7	CASSLGPGGYEQYF
TRBV9	TRBJ2-7	CASSTRLRSEQYF
TRBV5-4	TRBJ2-3	CASSLGPQGGEDTQYF
TRBV4-1	TRBJ2-1	CASSADRGSQGQFF
TRBV4-2	TRBJ2-1	CASSQTPGNYNEQFF
TRBV11-3	TRBJ2-7	CASSLSWTSGREGYEQYF
TRBV5-6	TRBJ2-2	CASSSGTRGTGELFF
TRBV5-1	TRBJ2-1	CASSSLPRPDRTNEQFF
TRBV7-8	TRBJ1-5	CASSLAGGTQHF
TRBV7-3	TRBJ1-2	CASSSWDRGIYGYTF
TRBV2	-	CASSLASSGSYEQYF
TRBV7-2	TRBJ1-5	CASSLGGGSNQPQHF
TRBV10-3	TRBJ2-5	CAISAETGQETQYF
TRBV18	TRBJ2-5	CASSPQGAGETQYF
TRBV7-9	TRBJ2-3	CASSLAYRSGVRNVTQYF
TRBV23-1	TRBJ1-1	CASNQGVEAFF